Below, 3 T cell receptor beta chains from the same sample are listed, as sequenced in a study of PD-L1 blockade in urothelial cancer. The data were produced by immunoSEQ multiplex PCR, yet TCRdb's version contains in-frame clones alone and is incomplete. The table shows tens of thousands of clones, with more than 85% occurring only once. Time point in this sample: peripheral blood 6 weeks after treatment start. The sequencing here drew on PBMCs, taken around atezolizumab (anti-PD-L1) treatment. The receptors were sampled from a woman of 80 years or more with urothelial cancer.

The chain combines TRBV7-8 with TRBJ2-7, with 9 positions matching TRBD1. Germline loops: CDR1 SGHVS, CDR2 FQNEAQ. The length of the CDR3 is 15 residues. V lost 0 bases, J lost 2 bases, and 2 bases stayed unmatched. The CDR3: CASSLARTGAYEQYF. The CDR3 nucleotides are TGTGCCAGCAGCTTAGCGAGGACAGGGGCCTACGAGCAGTACTTC.

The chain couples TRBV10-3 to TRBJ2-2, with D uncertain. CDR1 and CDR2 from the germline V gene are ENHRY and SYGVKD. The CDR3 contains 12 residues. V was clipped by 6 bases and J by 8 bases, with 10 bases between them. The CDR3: CAIRSELGELFF. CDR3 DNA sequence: TGTGCCATCAGGTCTGAGCTAGGGGAGCTGTTTTTT.

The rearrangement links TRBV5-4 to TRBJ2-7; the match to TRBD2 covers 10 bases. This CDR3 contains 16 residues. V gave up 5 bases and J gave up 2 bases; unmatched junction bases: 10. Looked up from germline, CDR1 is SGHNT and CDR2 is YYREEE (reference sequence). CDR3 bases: TGTGCCAGCAGTCCCGTACTAGCGGGGCAAACCTACGAGCAGTACTTC. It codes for CASSPVLAGQTYEQYF.